The 22 T cell receptor beta chains in this list originate from one sample, sequenced in a study of cytomegalovirus exposure and HLA in healthy donors. Produced via immunoSEQ multiplex PCR; TCRdb's table is partial and in-frame only. This sample carries 150,000 to 170,000 clones, 86% of them seen once, and the ten largest clones take 20% to 25%. The sample consisted of PBMCs. The receptor source for this set is a man younger than 35 in good health and CMV-seropositive.

The rearrangement joins TRBV7-3 to TRBJ2-1, with D maybe TRBD2 (6 bases). Germline CDR1 is SGHTA and CDR2 is FQGTGA. V lost 4 bases to trimming and J lost 13 bases, with 11 bases between them. This CDR3 comprises 11 residues. For the CDR3, the DNA is TGTGCCAGCAGCTCGAGCGGGCCTCAGTTCTTC. This codes for CASSSSGPQFF.

The rearrangement links TRBV7-8 to TRBJ1-5; possibly TRBD1 for D (6 bases). Germline V gene lookup returns CDR1 SGHVS and CDR2 FQNEAQ. The CDR3 is 16 amino acids. Trimming stripped 5 bases from V and 2 bases from J, with 16 bases between. The CDR3 nucleotides are TGTGCCAGCAGCCCCGGGGGGGGCCTGGGCAATCAGCCCCAGCATTTT. This translates into CASSPGGGLGNQPQHF.

This sequence joins TRBV25-1 and TRBJ2-6; weak D call: TRBD2 (5 bases). Per the germline V gene, CDR1 is MGHDK and CDR2 is SYGVNS. Deletions cut 8 bases from V and 2 bases from J, with 10 bases between. This CDR3 contains 14 residues. The CDR3 protein is CASAGRAGANVLTF. The DNA of the CDR3 is TGTGCCAGCGCCGGGCGGGCTGGGGCCAACGTCCTGACTTTC.

The V gene is TRBV9, the J gene TRBJ1-1; 7 bases align to TRBD1. There are 15 residues in the CDR3. Germline CDR1 SGDLS, CDR2 YYNGEE. Losses at the gene ends were 3 bases for V and 3 bases for J; bases not matched to a gene: 8. For the CDR3, the DNA is TGTGCCAGCAGCGCCGAACAGGGGAAGGACACTGAAGCTTTCTTT. Amino acid sequence: CASSAEQGKDTEAFF.

This chain connects TRBV11-1 to TRBJ1-1; D is perhaps TRBD1 (5 bases). V was clipped by 5 bases and J by 10 bases, with 23 bases between them. CDR1 SGHAT and CDR2 FQDESV come from the germline V gene (reference sequence). The CDR3 covers 15 residues. The CDR3 DNA reads TGTGCCAGCAGCGCACAGGCGGCGGTTGATTTAGGAGCTTTCTTT. It yields the protein CASSAQAAVDLGAFF. The variable domain in full, completed from reference TRBV11-1 and TRBJ1-1, reads EAEVAQSPRYKITEKSQAVAFWCDPISGHATLYWYRQILGQGPELLVQFQDESVVDDSQLPKDRFSAERLKGVDSTLKIQPAELGDSAMYLCASSAQAAVDLGAFFGQGTRLTVV.

This clone has just a few counts. The chain couples TRBV19 to TRBJ2-7, with no clear D. Trimming took off 8 bases at V and 4 bases at J, with 18 bases between the two ends. The CDR3 contains 14 residues. Looked up from germline, CDR1 is LNHDA and CDR2 is SQIVND (reference sequence). The CDR3 loop is CASSLYLTEYEQYF. The DNA of the CDR3 is TGTGCCAGTTCCCTATACCTGACTGAATACGAGCAGTACTTC.

V is TRBV5-1 and J is TRBJ2-2; D is possibly TRBD1 (6 bases). Per the germline V gene, CDR1 is SGHRS and CDR2 is YFSETQ. CDR3 length: 14 amino acids. V gave up 3 bases and J gave up 4 bases, with 10 bases separating them. This CDR3 is CASSSRDTTGELFF. The CDR3 DNA reads as TGCGCCAGCAGCTCCCGGGACACCACCGGGGAGCTGTTTTTT.

CDR3 sequence (DNA): TGTGCCTGGAGGCCACAGGGATCATCTTGGGCTTTCTTT. Translating it yields CAWRPQGSSWAFF. The chain uses TRBV30 and TRBJ1-1; maybe TRBD1 (6 bases). The CDR3 extends over 13 amino acids. Looked up from germline, CDR1 is GTSNPN and CDR2 is SVGIG (reference sequence). V lost 3 bases to trimming and J lost 11 bases, with 19 bases between them.

This clone was seen more than once but under ten times. The rearrangement uses TRBV21-1 and TRBJ2-7; no DNA check was done on the table's D call, TRBD1. TRBV21-1 is described as a pseudogene. There are 16 residues in the CDR3. For the CDR3, the DNA is TGTGCCAGCAGCAAAGAAGAGGGGGACAGGGGATCCGAGCAGTACTTC. Protein sequence: CASSKEEGDRGSEQYF.

The chain joins TRBV5-6 to TRBJ2-5; 9 positions match TRBD1. After removal of 0 bases from V and 4 bases from J, the junction contained 10 bases not matched to a gene. Germline CDR1 reads SGHDT; CDR2 reads YYEEEE. The CDR3 runs 17 residues. The CDR3: CASSLVVGQGYTETQYF. The CDR3 DNA follows: TGTGCCAGCAGCTTGGTTGTAGGACAGGGGTATACAGAGACCCAGTACTTC.

The gene calls are TRBV11-2 and TRBJ2-7, with 10 bases aligning to TRBD1. The CDR3 covers 15 residues. Germline V gives CDR1 SGHAT, CDR2 FQNNGV. After removal of 5 bases from V and 0 bases from J, the junction contained 4 bases not matched to a gene. The CDR3 reads CASSVRDRGSYEQYF. The DNA for the CDR3 is TGTGCCAGCAGCGTGAGGGACAGGGGCTCCTACGAGCAGTACTTC.

The J gene is TRBJ2-7, the V gene TRBV4-3, with TRBD1 identical over 8 bases. Germline V CDR1 and CDR2: LGHNA, YSLEER. The CDR3 totals 15 residues. V shed 3 bases, J shed 2 bases, and the junction held 6 bases outside the gene matches. Here the CDR3 reads CASSQETGVPYEQYF. The CDR3 nucleotides are TGCGCCAGCAGCCAGGAGACAGGGGTTCCCTACGAGCAGTACTTC.

As for this clone: Mismatch with germline at one junction end may stem from a read error. The chain couples TRBV7-9 to TRBJ2-4, with TRBD1 matching over 11 bases. The CDR3 spans 15 residues. Germline V lookup: CDR1 SEHNR, CDR2 FQNEAQ (reference sequence). In DNA, the CDR3 is TGTGCCAGCAGCGTAGCGGGACAGGGGGGAAACATTCAGTACTTC. The encoded protein is CASSVAGQGGNIQYF. Filled out from reference TRBV7-9 and TRBJ2-4, the complete variable domain reads DTGVSQNPRHKITKRGQNVTFRCDPISEHNRLYWYRQTLGQGPEFLTYFQNEAQLEKSRLLSDRFSAERPKGSFSTLEIQRTEQGDSAMYLCASSVAGQGGNIQYFGAGTRLSVL.

The CDR3 sequence is CASSLRGQTNSPLHF. CDR3 DNA: TGTGCCAGCAGCCTGAGGGGACAAACAAATTCACCCCTCCACTTT. This rearrangement joins TRBV7-6 to TRBJ1-6; the D gene is possibly TRBD1 (6 bases). The germline V gene encodes CDR1 SGHVS and CDR2 FNYEAQ. The V end lost 5 bases, the J end lost 7 bases, and 15 bases lay between the germline ends. The CDR3 extends over 15 amino acids.

The chain carries TRBV15 and TRBJ2-5; D perhaps matches TRBD2 (7 bases). This CDR3 has 13 residues. V was pared by 7 bases and J by 6 bases, with 15 bases between. CDR1 is LNHNV and CDR2 is YYDKDF in the germline V gene (reference sequence). This CDR3 is CATNGGGLKTQYF. CDR3 nucleotides: TGTGCCACCAATGGGGGGGGGCTAAAGACCCAGTACTTC.

The chain employs TRBV6-4 and TRBJ2-5, with 8 nucleotides matching TRBD2. The germline V gene has CDR1 MRHNA and CDR2 SNTAGT. Trimming took 3 bases from V and 4 from J; bases not matched to a gene: 7. CDR3 length: 15 residues. CDR3 sequence: CASSESSGGRETQYF. CDR3 in DNA: TGTGCCAGCAGTGAGTCGAGCGGGGGTCGAGAGACCCAGTACTTC.

The chain carries TRBV7-9 and TRBJ1-4; D gene unclear. With 2 bases removed from V and 7 bases from J, the gap between germline ends came to 17 bases. Germline-derived CDR1 and CDR2 are SEHNR and FQNEAQ (reference sequence). The CDR3 extends over 16 amino acids. The DNA of the CDR3 is TGTGCCAGCAGCTTAAGGGAGGGAGGACTCTTTGAAAAACTGTTTTTT. Its translation: CASSLREGGLFEKLFF.

This chain uses TRBV4-3 with TRBJ1-4, with 7 positions matching TRBD1. The CDR3 contains 16 residues. Looked up from germline, CDR1 is LGHNA and CDR2 is YSLEER. Losses at the gene ends were 5 bases for V and 4 bases for J; bases not matched to a gene: 10. In DNA, the CDR3 is TGCGCCAGCAGCTTCTCTTTGGACAGGATTAATGAAAAACTGTTTTTT. Its translation: CASSFSLDRINEKLFF.

The V call is TRBV10-2, the J call TRBJ2-7, with D possibly being TRBD1 (5 bases). From germline, CDR1 is WSHSY and CDR2 SAAADI. This CDR3 has 16 amino acids. V gave up 4 bases and J gave up 1 base, with 17 bases separating them. CDR3 DNA: TGCGCCAGCAGTGCTAGGCAGGGATCAGGGTCCTACGAGCAGTACTTC. It yields the protein CASSARQGSGSYEQYF.

V is TRBV6-5 and J is TRBJ1-1; a weak D match, TRBD1 (6 bases). Germline assignment: CDR1 MNHEY and CDR2 SVGAGI. Trimming cost V 6 bases and J 0 bases, with 11 bases left between them. The CDR3 has 14 amino acids. The DNA for the CDR3 is TGTGCCAGCAGCCCGGGACACTTGAACACTGAAGCTTTCTTT. Protein: CASSPGHLNTEAFF.

The chain joins TRBV4-2 to TRBJ2-1, with 12 nucleotides matching TRBD2. CDR3 size: 18 residues. V lost 0 bases, J lost 6 bases, and 9 bases stayed unmatched. Germline V CDR1 and CDR2: LGHNA, YNFKEQ. For the CDR3, the DNA is TGTGCCAGCAGCCAAGATTGGGCTAGCGGGAGGGCGGTCAATGAGCAGTTCTTC. Its translation is CASSQDWASGRAVNEQFF.

CDR3 in amino acids: CASSADWQGTDTQYF. In DNA form, the CDR3 reads TGTGCCAGCAGCGCCGACTGGCAGGGGACAGATACGCAGTATTTT. The V gene is TRBV9, the J gene TRBJ2-3; D might be TRBD1 (6 bases). The length of the CDR3 is 15 residues. CDR1 SGDLS and CDR2 YYNGEE come from the germline V gene. V dropped 3 bases and J dropped 3 bases, with 14 bases sitting between them.